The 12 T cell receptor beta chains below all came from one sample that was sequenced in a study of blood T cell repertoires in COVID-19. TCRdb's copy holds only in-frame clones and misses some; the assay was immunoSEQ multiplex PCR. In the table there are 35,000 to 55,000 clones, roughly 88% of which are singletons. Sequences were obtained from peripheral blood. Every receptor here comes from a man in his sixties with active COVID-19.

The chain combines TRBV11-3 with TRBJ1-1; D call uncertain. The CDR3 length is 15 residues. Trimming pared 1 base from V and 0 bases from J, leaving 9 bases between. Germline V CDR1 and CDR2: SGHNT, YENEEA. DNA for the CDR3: TGTGCCAGCAGCTTAGGCGCAGGTATGAACACTGAAGCTTTCTTT. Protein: CASSLGAGMNTEAFF. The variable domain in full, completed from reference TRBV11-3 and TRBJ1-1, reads EAGVVQSPRYKIIEKKQPVAFWCNPISGHNTLYWYLQNLGQGPELLIRYENEEAVDDSQLPKDRFSAERLKGVDSTLKIQPAELGDSAVYLCASSLGAGMNTEAFFGQGTRLTVV.

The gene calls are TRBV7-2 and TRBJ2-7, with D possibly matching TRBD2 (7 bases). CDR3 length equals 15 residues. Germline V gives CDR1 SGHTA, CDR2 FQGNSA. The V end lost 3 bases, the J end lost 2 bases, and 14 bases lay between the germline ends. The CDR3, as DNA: TGTGCCAGCAGCTTGGGCGGGGGCATCGCCTACGAGCAGTACTTC. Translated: CASSLGGGIAYEQYF.

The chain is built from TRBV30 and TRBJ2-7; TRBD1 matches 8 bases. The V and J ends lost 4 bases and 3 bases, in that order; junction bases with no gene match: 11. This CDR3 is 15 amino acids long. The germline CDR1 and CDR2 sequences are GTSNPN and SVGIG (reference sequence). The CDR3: CAWKGQGANYYEQYF. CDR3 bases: TGTGCCTGGAAAGGGCAGGGGGCAAACTACTACGAGCAGTACTTC.

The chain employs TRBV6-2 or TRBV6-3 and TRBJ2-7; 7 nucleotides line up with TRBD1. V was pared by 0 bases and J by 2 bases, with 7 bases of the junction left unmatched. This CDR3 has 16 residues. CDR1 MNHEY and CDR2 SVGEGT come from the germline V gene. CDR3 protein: CASSYSRDRATYEQYF. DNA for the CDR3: TGTGCCAGCAGTTACTCGAGAGACAGGGCTACCTACGAGCAGTACTTC.

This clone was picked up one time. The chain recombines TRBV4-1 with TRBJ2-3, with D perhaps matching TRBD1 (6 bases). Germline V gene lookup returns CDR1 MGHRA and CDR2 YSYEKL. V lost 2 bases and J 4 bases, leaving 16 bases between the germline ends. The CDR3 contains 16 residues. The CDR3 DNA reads TGCGCCAGCAGCCAACCATCTACAGGGTATCCAGATACGCAGTATTTT. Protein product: CASSQPSTGYPDTQYF.

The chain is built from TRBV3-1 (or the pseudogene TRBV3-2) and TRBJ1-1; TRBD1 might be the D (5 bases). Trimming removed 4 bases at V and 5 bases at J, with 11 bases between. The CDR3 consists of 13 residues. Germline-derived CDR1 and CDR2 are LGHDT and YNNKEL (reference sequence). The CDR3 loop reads CASSPRGETEAFF. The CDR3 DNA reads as TGTGCCAGCAGCCCCCGGGGGGAGACTGAAGCTTTCTTT.

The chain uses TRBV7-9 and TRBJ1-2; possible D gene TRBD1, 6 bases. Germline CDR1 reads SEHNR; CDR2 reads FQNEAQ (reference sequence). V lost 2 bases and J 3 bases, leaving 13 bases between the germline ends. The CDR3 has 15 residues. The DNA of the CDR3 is TGTGCCAGCAGCTTAAACAGGGCGGTGGACTATGGCTACACCTTC. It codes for CASSLNRAVDYGYTF.

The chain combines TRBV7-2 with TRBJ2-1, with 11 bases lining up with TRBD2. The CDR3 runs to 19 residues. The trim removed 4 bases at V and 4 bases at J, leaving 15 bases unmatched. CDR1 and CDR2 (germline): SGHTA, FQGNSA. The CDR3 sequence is CASSSPGTSGSDLYNEQFF. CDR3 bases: TGTGCCAGCAGCTCGCCTGGGACTAGCGGATCCGATCTTTACAATGAGCAGTTCTTC.

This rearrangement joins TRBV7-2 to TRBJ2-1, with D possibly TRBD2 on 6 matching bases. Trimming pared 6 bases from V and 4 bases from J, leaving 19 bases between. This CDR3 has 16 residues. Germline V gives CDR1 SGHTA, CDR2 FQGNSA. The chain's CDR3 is CASSLRVGTSYNEQFF. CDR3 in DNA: TGTGCCAGCAGTTTAAGGGTCGGGACTTCATACAATGAGCAGTTCTTC.

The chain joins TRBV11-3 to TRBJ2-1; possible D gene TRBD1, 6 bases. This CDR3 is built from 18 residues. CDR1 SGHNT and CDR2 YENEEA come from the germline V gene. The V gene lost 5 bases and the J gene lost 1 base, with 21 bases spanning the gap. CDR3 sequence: CASSPRGTLRGSYNEQFF. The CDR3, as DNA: TGTGCCAGCAGCCCTAGGGGGACCCTAAGGGGTTCCTACAATGAGCAGTTCTTC.

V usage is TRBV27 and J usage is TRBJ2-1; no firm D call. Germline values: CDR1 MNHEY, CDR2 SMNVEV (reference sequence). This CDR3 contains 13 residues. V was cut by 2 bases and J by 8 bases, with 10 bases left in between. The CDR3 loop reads CASSLPQVDEQFF. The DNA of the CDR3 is TGTGCCAGCAGTTTACCCCAGGTTGATGAGCAGTTCTTC.

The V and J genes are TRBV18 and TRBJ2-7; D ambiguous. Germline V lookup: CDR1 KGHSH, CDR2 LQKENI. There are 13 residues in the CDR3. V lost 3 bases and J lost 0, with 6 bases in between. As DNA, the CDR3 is TGTGCCAGCTCACCCCCTAACTCCTACGAGCAGTACTTC. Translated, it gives CASSPPNSYEQYF.